Below, 26 T cell receptor delta chains from the same sample are listed, as sequenced in a study of gamma-delta T cells after stem cell transplantation. TCRdb re-analyzed the RT-PCR reads via CATT. The sample lists a few thousand delta-chain clones; under 9% were seen once. Source material: gamma-delta T cells. The receptor source for this set is a human donor. It is not recorded whose cells these are; they may come from a transplant donor.

As concerns this clone: This could be a read error, since a much larger clone is one nucleotide away. This chain joins TRDV2 and TRDJ1, with D unclear. Germline V gene sequence: CDR1 GEAIGNYY, CDR2 EKD. The CDR3 is 15 amino acids. CDR3 coding DNA: TGTGCCTGTGACACTGTTGGGACTTACACCGATAACCTCATCTTT. Amino acids: CACDTVGTYTDNLIF.

This clone has just a few counts. A far bigger clonotype differs at one base, so this is likely a read error. This chain links TRDV2 with TRDJ1; 10 bases match TRDD3. Germline V gene data show CDR1 as GEAIGNYY and CDR2 as EKD. The CDR3 is made up of 21 amino acids. V shed 0 bases, J shed 0 bases, and the junction held 18 bases outside the gene matches. CDR3: CACDTVSGGYTRRVYTDKLIF. CDR3 coding DNA: TGTGCCTGTGACACCGTGAGTGGGGGATACACGCGTAGGGTGTACACCGATAAACTCATCTTT.

This clone came up a few times. A far larger clone is one nucleotide away, so this likely arose from a read error. V and J are TRDV2 and TRDJ1; tentative D call: TRDD3 (6 bases). V lost 5 bases to trimming and J lost 9 bases, with 21 bases between them. Germline V CDR1 and CDR2: GEAIGNYY, EKD. This CDR3 region has 14 residues. The CDR3 nucleotides read TGTGCCTGTGGCCCTACTGGGCCTCCCTCGGAACTCATCTTT. This codes for CACGPTGPPSELIF.

As concerns this clone: A read error likely explains this, since a far larger clone differs by one base. The gene calls are TRDV2 and TRDJ1; maybe TRDD2 (5 bases). There are 16 residues in the CDR3. The germline gives CDR1 GEAIGNYY, CDR2 EKD. V was trimmed by 2 bases and J by 4 bases, leaving 19 bases between them. As DNA, the CDR3 is TGTGCCTGTGACATCCTTCGAGGCAAGGACAACGATAAACTCATCTTT. Residues: CACDILRGKDNDKLIF.

The chain is built from TRDV3 and TRDJ1; 9 bases map to TRDD3. The CDR3 is 14 amino acids. After removal of 4 bases from V and 3 bases from J, the junction contained 9 bases not matched to a gene. Germline V gene lookup returns CDR1 TVYSNPD and CDR2 GDNSRS (reference sequence). CDR3 sequence: CASTPGIRADKLIF. The CDR3 nucleotides are TGTGCCTCCACCCCGGGGATACGGGCCGATAAACTCATCTTT.

This chain uses TRDV2 with TRDJ1; the D is unclear. V lost 0 bases and J lost 0, with 19 bases in between. Per the germline V gene, CDR1 is GEAIGNYY and CDR2 is EKD. The CDR3 contains 18 residues. The CDR3 here is CACDTVLPKVTYTDKLIF. CDR3 nucleotides: TGTGCCTGTGACACCGTTCTACCTAAGGTGACATACACCGATAAACTCATCTTT.

In the case of this clone: This likely stems from a read error, as it lies one base from a far larger clone. Other DNA sequences from this sample encode an identical CDR3 as well. This chain links TRDV2 with TRDJ1; TRDD3 might be the D (6 bases). Germline V lookup: CDR1 GEAIGNYY, CDR2 EKD. The CDR3 loop spans 14 amino acids. CDR3 protein: CACDTVGGPDKLIF. CDR3 nucleotide sequence: TGTGCCTGCGACACTGTGGGGGGACCCGATAAACTCATCTTT.

Turning to this clone: TCRdb's entry gives the protein of a much larger clone, which mismatches this DNA's translation at residue 13, likely from a read error; the protein reported here is translated from the DNA. The gene calls are TRDV2 and TRDJ1, with no clear D. The CDR3 extends over 16 amino acids. The germline V gene encodes CDR1 GEAIGNYY and CDR2 EKD. CDR3 sequence: CACDTLASLTTDQLIF. DNA for the CDR3: TGTGCCTGTGACACCCTCGCATCTCTAACGACCGATCAACTCATCTTT.

This clone is medium-sized. The sample contains more than one DNA sequence encoding this CDR3. The J gene is TRDJ1, the V gene TRDV2, with TRDD3 matching 10 bases. This CDR3 contains 21 residues. CDR1 GEAIGNYY and CDR2 EKD come from the germline V gene. V lost 0 bases, J lost 0 bases, and 18 bases stayed unmatched. Here the CDR3 reads CACDTVRLGDFSSKYTDKLIF. DNA of the CDR3: TGTGCCTGTGACACCGTACGACTGGGGGATTTCTCCAGTAAGTACACCGATAAACTCATCTTT.

Details on this clone: The protein that TCRdb holds for this DNA derives from a much larger clone and differs from the translated DNA at residue 4, which likely indicates a read error; the protein shown here is translated from the DNA. V is TRDV2 and J is TRDJ1; 7 bases agree with TRDD3. Germline V lookup: CDR1 GEAIGNYY, CDR2 EKD. This CDR3 is built from 16 residues. Trimming cost V 4 bases and J 0 bases; bases outside gene matches: 10. The CDR3 loop reads CACEGLGVPYTDKLIF. The CDR3 DNA reads TGTGCCTGTGAGGGCCTGGGGGTCCCGTACACCGATAAACTCATCTTT.

This clone was seen more than once but under ten times. A far larger clone is just one base off, so this is likely a read error. This chain links TRDV2 with TRDJ1, with 8 bases fitting TRDD3. Germline V gene sequence: CDR1 GEAIGNYY, CDR2 EKD. The CDR3 covers 15 residues. Here the CDR3 reads CAFDAVGDRADKLIF. DNA for the CDR3: TGTGCCTTTGACGCTGTGGGGGATCGCGCCGATAAACTCATCTTT.

This clone appeared a few times. Relative to the germline gene, one junction end is altered; a read error may explain this. The J gene is TRDJ1, the V gene TRDV2; D possibly corresponds to TRDD3 (5 bases). This CDR3 contains 15 residues. The germline gives CDR1 GEAIGNYY, CDR2 EKD. CDR3 nucleotide sequence: TGTGCCTGTGACACCGTTGGGGTTTACACCGATAACCTCATCTTT. Translating gives CACDTVGVYTDNLIF.

The chain combines TRDV2 with TRDJ1; possible D gene TRDD3, 6 bases. Germline values: CDR1 GEAIGNYY, CDR2 EKD. The CDR3 has 16 amino acids. Trimming stripped 0 bases from V and 7 bases from J, with 20 bases between. CDR3: CACDTVGGGSRGKLIF. In DNA form, the CDR3 reads TGTGCCTGTGACACCGTCGGTGGGGGTTCAAGGGGTAAACTCATCTTT.

As regards this clone: This likely traces to a read error, being one base from a far larger clone. This chain connects TRDV2 to TRDJ1; TRDD3 matches at 8 bases. The junction had 14 bases not matched to a gene; V was cut back by 1 base and J by 5 bases. The CDR3 consists of 17 residues. CDR1 is GEAIGNYY, CDR2 EKD, per germline. The CDR3 sequence is CACDTLLGVEGHDKLIF. CDR3 DNA: TGTGCCTGTGACACGTTACTGGGGGTGGAGGGACATGATAAACTCATCTTT.

This clone has just a few counts. The chain is built from TRDV2 and TRDJ1; possibly TRDD3 for D (6 bases). V lost 1 base, J lost 3 bases, and 26 bases lay in between. Germline V gene data show CDR1 as GEAIGNYY and CDR2 as EKD. The CDR3 loop spans 19 amino acids. The CDR3 spells CACDTLGAGTGVDADKLIF. The CDR3 DNA reads as TGTGCCTGTGACACTTTGGGGGCCGGGACGGGAGTGGACGCCGATAAACTCATCTTT.

This clone is medium-sized (0.01 to 0.1%). Other DNA variants within this sample encode the same CDR3. J is TRDJ3 and V is TRDV2; 8 positions match TRDD3. Germline V gives CDR1 GEAIGNYY, CDR2 EKD. Germline trimming cut 0 bases from V and 3 bases from J; bases unmatched to any gene: 9. The CDR3 is 19 residues long. The DNA of the CDR3 is TGTGCCTGTGACACCCTCCGGGGGATAACTGACTGGGACACCCGACAGATGTTTTTC. Its translation: CACDTLRGITDWDTRQMFF.

In the case of this clone: A much larger clone differs from this one at a single base, so this may be a read error. The chain recombines TRDV2 with TRDJ3, with 10 bases lining up with TRDD3. This CDR3 region has 22 residues. The junction had 16 bases not matched to a gene; V was cut back by 3 bases and J by 0 bases. CDR1 is GEAIGNYY, CDR2 EKD, per germline. CDR3 amino acids: CACDPVKGDTLISSWDTRQMFF. CDR3 in DNA: TGTGCCTGTGACCCCGTTAAGGGGGATACGCTTATCAGCTCCTGGGACACCCGACAGATGTTTTTC.

This clone turned up a few times. A much larger clone sits a single nucleotide away, making a read error possible. The V call is TRDV2, the J call TRDJ3; 10 bases align to TRDD3. The germline V gene encodes CDR1 GEAIGNYY and CDR2 EKD. The CDR3 contains 20 residues. Written as DNA, the CDR3 is TGTGCCTGTGGCACCGGCTGGGGGATAGTGGGCTCCTGGGACACCCGACAGATGTTTTTC. Its protein is CACGTGWGIVGSWDTRQMFF.

This clone is classed as medium-sized. This chain joins TRDV2 and TRDJ3, with 12 bases identical to TRDD3. The ends lost 3 bases at V and 0 bases at J; junction bases unmatched: 17. The CDR3 covers 23 residues. The germline V gene encodes CDR1 GEAIGNYY and CDR2 EKD. The CDR3 DNA reads TGTGCCTGTGACGCCCTACTGGGGGATACCCCAACGCCTAACTCCTGGGACACCCGACAGATGTTTTTC. Its translation: CACDALLGDTPTPNSWDTRQMFF.

This clone was counted a few times. This could be a read error, since a much larger clone is one nucleotide away. The genes are TRDV2 and TRDJ1, with 12 nucleotides matching TRDD3. Germline V gene sequence: CDR1 GEAIGNYY, CDR2 EKD. This CDR3 spans 21 amino acids. The CDR3 nucleotides read TGTGCCTGTGACACTCTCCCTACCCTGGGGGATACGGGACCTTACACCGCTAAACTCATCTTT. Protein product: CACDTLPTLGDTGPYTAKLIF.

By share, this clone counts as large. This sequence joins TRDV2 and TRDJ1; 11 bases line up with TRDD3. Germline CDR1 reads GEAIGNYY; CDR2 reads EKD. The trim removed 0 bases at V and 0 bases at J, leaving 17 bases unmatched. The CDR3 totals 21 residues. The CDR3 reads CACDTVSGGYARRVYTDKLIF. DNA of the CDR3: TGTGCCTGTGACACCGTGAGTGGGGGATACGCGCGTAGGGTGTACACCGATAAACTCATCTTT.

Only a few counts were recorded for this clone. Being one base from a much bigger clone, this may be a read error. The gene calls are TRDV2 and TRDJ3; D remains unclear. The CDR3 covers 19 residues. Germline assignment: CDR1 GEAIGNYY and CDR2 EKD. The V end was cut by 0 bases, the J end by 0 bases, with 14 bases between. CDR3 nucleotides: TGTGCCTGTGACACCGTACAATTAAAGATCTCCTGGGACACCCGACAGATGTTTTTC. Encoded protein: CACDTVQLKISWDTRQMFF.

The V call is TRDV2, the J call TRDJ1; 13 nucleotides align to TRDD3. Germline V gene data show CDR1 as GEAIGNYY and CDR2 as EKD. The CDR3 sequence is 18 residues long. V was clipped by 1 base and J by 2 bases; unmatched bases: 9. DNA for the CDR3: TGTGCCTGTGACACTTTACTGGGGGATACGCGAGAAACCGATAAACTCATCTTT. The encoded protein is CACDTLLGDTRETDKLIF.

Turning to this clone: With a far larger clone one base away, a read error is the likely cause. V gene TRDV2 combines with J gene TRDJ1; TRDD3 aligns across 8 bases. The CDR3 has 19 amino acids. Looked up from germline, CDR1 is GEAIGNYY and CDR2 is EKD. DNA of the CDR3: TGTGCCTGTGACACAATCTCGCATACTGGGGGCCTGTACACCGATAACCTCATCTTT. Protein product: CACDTISHTGGLYTDNLIF.

Relative to its sample, this clone is large. Other DNA sequences in the same sample also yield this CDR3. This chain's CDR3 is CACDLLGDSMAYTDKLIF. DNA of the CDR3: TGTGCCTGTGACTTACTGGGGGATAGCATGGCGTACACCGATAAACTCATCTTT. This chain links TRDV2 with TRDJ1; 11 positions agree with TRDD3. The length of the CDR3 is 18 residues. V was clipped by 3 bases and J by 0 bases; unmatched bases: 11. CDR1 is GEAIGNYY, CDR2 EKD, per germline.

This clone appeared a few times. It may be a read error: a sequence one base away is much more abundant. Other DNA variants within this sample encode the same CDR3. The J gene is TRDJ1, the V gene TRDV2, with D perhaps matching TRDD3 (5 bases). The CDR3 sequence is 20 residues long. Per the germline V gene, CDR1 is GEAIGNYY and CDR2 is EKD. V was pared by 3 bases and J by 0 bases, with 28 bases between. The CDR3, as DNA: TGTGCCTGTGACTCCCTTGCGTCTGGTGATACAGTCCCCTACACCGATAAACTCATCTTT. Translating it yields CACDSLASGDTVPYTDKLIF.